The clone carrying this T cell receptor (beta chain) was detected many times. Its antigen remains unknown. This entry comes from a study of T cell repertoires in cytomegalovirus infection. Study-wide background: Through public TCR beta signatures, both CMV infection and matching HLA type were indicated.

TCRdb independently ran MiXCR on the reads; one entry per CDR3 protein. This sample has about 490,000 distinct CDR3 sequences, with about 10% found just once. Whole-study findings and limits: HLA-C-restricted CMV clonotypes gave the most frequent clonotype in two of eight donors.

Trimming removed 5 bases from V and 5 bases from J; junction bases left unmatched: 10. The CDR3 has 16 residues. This clonotype was sampled from a human donor in good health (CMV status not recorded). Some clones in this sample may be carry-over from other donors' samples. Sequenced: PBMCs. The chain recombines TRBV12-3 or TRBV12-4 with TRBJ2-2, with 8 bases matching TRBD1. The CDR3: CASSLTGTGLTGELFF. CDR3 DNA: TGTGCCAGCAGTCTAACCGGGACAGGCCTTACCGGGGAGCTGTTTTTT.